A single sample is the source of the 22 T cell receptor delta chains below, sequenced in a study of gamma-delta T cells after stem cell transplantation. TCRdb re-processed the RT-PCR reads via CATT. The table lists 3,600 or so delta-chain clones, under 20% of them singletons. The sequenced material came from gamma-delta T cells. These receptors were collected from a human donor. It is not recorded whose cells these are; they may come from a transplant donor.

Comment on this clone: A much bigger clone sits one base away, suggesting this may be a read error. V usage is TRDV2 and J usage is TRDJ1; 10 positions match TRDD3. This CDR3 has 19 residues. The junction had 15 bases not matched to a gene; V was cut back by 3 bases and J by 0 bases. Germline V gene data show CDR1 as GEAIGNYY and CDR2 as EKD. DNA for the CDR3: TGTGCCTGTGACGCTTTGGATGGGGGATACACCCCCTACACCGATAAACTCATCTTT. Protein sequence: CACDALDGGYTPYTDKLIF.

This clone showed up just a few times. One base separates it from a far larger clone, so it is likely a read error. The chain carries TRDV2 and TRDJ1; 10 nucleotides agree with TRDD3. Germline V lookup: CDR1 GEAIGNYY, CDR2 EKD. There are 19 residues in the CDR3. The CDR3, as DNA: TGTGCCTGTGACACCGTTCGTACTGGGGGATCTAGGTACACCGATAAACCCATCTTT. Translated: CACDTVRTGGSRYTDKPIF.

Worth noting for this clone: This likely came from a read error, as a far larger clone is one base away. The J gene is TRDJ3, the V gene TRDV2, with D tentatively TRDD3 (6 bases). With 0 bases removed from V and 2 bases from J, the gap between germline ends came to 22 bases. The CDR3 sequence is 21 residues long. Per the germline V gene, CDR1 is GEAIGNYY and CDR2 is EKD. CDR3 in DNA: TGTGCCTGTGACACCGGCTGGGGAGCGCGGCCCGACCCCTGGGACACCCGACAGATGTTTTTC. Translation: CACDTGWGARPDPWDTRQMFF.

On this clone itself: This may stem from a read error, because a much larger clone lies one nucleotide away. The chain carries TRDV2 and TRDJ1, with 10 bases matching TRDD3. CDR1 GEAIGNYY and CDR2 EKD come from the germline V gene. Trimming removed 2 bases from V and 9 bases from J; junction bases left unmatched: 17. This CDR3 contains 17 residues. CDR3 bases: TGTGCCTGTGACAAACTACTGGGGGATTTTTTTAATTGTGAACTCATCTTT. Its translation is CACDKLLGDFFNCELIF.

In regard to this clone: TCRdb shows a much larger clone's protein in place of this DNA's translation, and the two differ at residue 13, likely through a read error; the protein shown is translated from the DNA. The CDR3 region is CACVLFGRDTLLDTAQLFF. For the CDR3, the DNA is TGTGCCTGTGTCCTTTTTGGGAGGGATACGCTGCTCGATACAGCACAACTCTTCTTT. The chain has TRDV2 and TRDJ2, with 8 positions matching TRDD3. The length of the CDR3 is 19 residues. Germline V CDR1 and CDR2: GEAIGNYY, EKD. Unmatched junction bases numbered 21, after V lost 5 bases and J lost 5 bases.

This clone was seen more than once but under ten times. The junction does not match germline at one end; this may be a read error. The chain links TRDV2 to TRDJ3, with D perhaps TRDD3 (6 bases). Germline V CDR1 and CDR2: GEAIGNYY, EKD. The CDR3 spans 18 residues. CDR3 amino acids: CACDTGDPSSWDARQMFF. CDR3 DNA: TGTGCCTGTGACACGGGGGACCCCAGCTCCTGGGACGCCCGACAGATGTTTTTC.

This clone was counted between two and nine times. J is TRDJ3 and V is TRDV2; TRDD3 agrees at 12 bases. V shed 3 bases and J 0 bases; nucleotides not matched to a gene: 8. This CDR3 is built from 20 residues. Germline loops: CDR1 GEAIGNYY, CDR2 EKD. In DNA, the CDR3 is TGTGCCTGTGACCGACTGGGGGATACCCCGAGCTCCTGGGACACCCGACAGATGTTTTTC. Protein sequence: CACDRLGDTPSSWDTRQMFF.

The sample holds a few counts of this clone. The rearrangement joins TRDV2 to TRDJ1, with 10 bases matching TRDD3. The V gene end was trimmed by 1 base and the J gene end by 0 bases; junction bases not matched to a gene: 13. There are 19 residues in the CDR3. The germline V gene encodes CDR1 GEAIGNYY and CDR2 EKD. DNA for the CDR3: TGTGCCTGTGACACGGTAGCCTCAACTGGGGGATTTTACACCGATAAACTCATCTTT. As protein: CACDTVASTGGFYTDKLIF.

This clone was recorded a few times. The rearrangement joins TRDV2 to TRDJ1, with D possibly TRDD3 on 10 matching bases. V gave up 8 bases and J gave up 2 bases, with 26 bases separating them. Germline V CDR1 and CDR2: GEAIGNYY, EKD. The CDR3 length is 17 residues. The CDR3 sequence: CAYSFLLLLGDTDKLIF. For the CDR3, the DNA is TGTGCCTATTCCTTCCTACTCTTACTGGGGGATACCGATAAACTCATCTTT.

In regard to this clone: A read error is possible here, since a much larger clone lies one base away. The CDR3 coding sequence is TGTGCCTGTGACGAGGCTGGGGGCATCAGGTGCACCGATAAACTCATCTTT. It yields the protein CACDEAGGIRCTDKLIF. V is TRDV2 and J is TRDJ1; 7 bases match TRDD3. Germline CDR1 GEAIGNYY, CDR2 EKD. J lost 1 base, V lost 3 bases, and 13 bases had no gene match. This CDR3 is built from 17 residues.

The table lists this clone with a count of one. Since a much larger clone is just one base distant, this may be a read error. This rearrangement joins TRDV2 to TRDJ1; 8 bases align to TRDD3. Germline-derived CDR1 and CDR2 are GEAIGNYY and EKD. The CDR3 covers 20 residues. The DNA of the CDR3 is TGTGCCTGTGACACCGTCGGCTCCGCGGGTGTGGGGGATCCAAACGATACACTCATCTTT. Translated: CACDTVGSAGVGDPNDTLIF.

There are a few counts of this clone. The chain couples TRDV2 to TRDJ3, with TRDD3 identical over 12 bases. Germline-derived CDR1 and CDR2 are GEAIGNYY and EKD. Trimming cost V 0 bases and J 1 base; bases outside gene matches: 9. This CDR3 region has 21 residues. Here the CDR3 reads CACDTGSSGGYGSWDTRQMFF. The CDR3 DNA reads as TGTGCCTGTGACACCGGTTCGTCTGGGGGATACGGGTCCTGGGACACCCGACAGATGTTTTTC.

As regards this clone: This may stem from a read error, because a much larger clone lies one nucleotide away. The rearrangement uses TRDV2 and TRDJ2; TRDD3 matches at 8 bases. The CDR3 consists of 18 residues. Losses at the gene ends were 3 bases for V and 3 bases for J; bases not matched to a gene: 14. The germline CDR1 and CDR2 sequences are GEAIGNYY and EKD. In nucleotides, the CDR3 is TGTGCCTGTGACCCCGTGGGGCTGGGGGACCCTGTGACAGCACAACTCTTCTTT. Translating gives CACDPVGLGDPVTAQLFF.

Concerning this clone: A clone one base away is much larger, so this may be a read error. The genes are TRDV2 and TRDJ1; TRDD3 is a possible D gene (6 bases). Germline V gives CDR1 GEAIGNYY, CDR2 EKD. The CDR3 length is 16 residues. V was shortened by 0 bases and J by 0 bases, with 13 bases between the two germline ends. CDR3 sequence (DNA): TGTGCCTGTGACACCTTGGGGGCTCCCGACACCGATAAACTCATCTTT. The encoded protein is CACDTLGAPDTDKLIF.

This clone came up a few times. This chain joins TRDV2 and TRDJ3, with 13 bases matching TRDD3. The CDR3 runs to 20 residues. Looked up from germline, CDR1 is GEAIGNYY and CDR2 is EKD. Trimming at V came to 0 bases and at J to 1 base, leaving 5 bases not matched to a gene. The chain's CDR3 is CACDTVLGDTSSWDTRQMFF. The CDR3 DNA reads as TGTGCCTGTGACACCGTACTGGGGGATACGAGTTCCTGGGACACCCGACAGATGTTTTTC.

This clone appeared once. Mismatch with germline at one junction end may stem from a read error. J is TRDJ1 and V is TRDV2; 9 bases align to TRDD3. The CDR3 is 22 residues long. The germline V gene has CDR1 GEAIGNYY and CDR2 EKD. DNA of the CDR3: TGTGCCTGTGACACAATTCAGGGGTCCTACCTTCCGCTTGGGGATACGCGTGATACACTCATCTTT. It translates to CACDTIQGSYLPLGDTRDTLIF.

This clone was picked up a small number of times. The chain uses TRDV2 and TRDJ1; TRDD3 matches 12 bases. Germline V gene lookup returns CDR1 GEAIGNYY and CDR2 EKD. V lost 3 bases to trimming and J lost 6 bases; unmatched junction nucleotides: 4. The CDR3 covers 14 residues. CDR3 protein: CACDVLGDTYKLIF. In DNA, the CDR3 is TGTGCCTGTGACGTACTGGGGGATACTTATAAACTCATCTTT.

Remarks on this clone: A much larger clonotype is one base distant, so this may be a read error. The V and J genes are TRDV2 and TRDJ1; the match to TRDD3 covers 11 bases. Trimming took 2 bases from V and 3 from J; bases not matched to a gene: 19. Germline CDR1 GEAIGNYY, CDR2 EKD. The CDR3 runs 20 residues. CDR3 protein: CACDMLPTSLGDTAADKLIF. In DNA, the CDR3 is TGTGCCTGTGACATGCTCCCTACGTCCCTGGGGGATACAGCGGCCGATAAACTCATCTTT.

This chain links TRDV2 with TRDJ1, with 10 bases matching TRDD3. The length of the CDR3 is 15 residues. The J segment lost 7 bases and the V segment lost 3 bases, leaving 10 bases of the junction unmatched. Germline V gene data show CDR1 as GEAIGNYY and CDR2 as EKD. The CDR3 region has the DNA TGTGCCTGTGACCCACTGGGGGGATACGGGGGTAAACTCATCTTT. Amino acid sequence: CACDPLGGYGGKLIF.

For the CDR3, the DNA is TGTGCCTGTGACCCTATACTGGGGGATACGAGTCCCTGGGACACCCGACAGATGTTTTTC. It encodes CACDPILGDTSPWDTRQMFF. The chain couples TRDV2 to TRDJ3; 13 bases are a match to TRDD3. CDR1 is GEAIGNYY and CDR2 is EKD in the germline V gene. V lost 3 bases, J lost 2 bases, and 9 bases stayed unmatched. The CDR3 length is 20 residues.

As for this clone: Different DNA sequences within this sample yield the same CDR3. CDR3 residues: CACDFLLGDNGASWDTRQMFF. The CDR3 coding sequence is TGTGCCTGTGACTTCCTACTGGGGGATAACGGAGCCTCCTGGGACACCCGACAGATGTTTTTC. This chain connects TRDV2 to TRDJ3; 11 nucleotides align to TRDD3. Unmatched junction bases numbered 12, after V lost 3 bases and J lost 0 bases. Germline loops: CDR1 GEAIGNYY, CDR2 EKD. CDR3 length equals 21 residues.

Turning to this clone: This could be a read error, since a much larger clone is one nucleotide away. The same CDR3 is also encoded by other DNA sequences in this sample. The J gene is TRDJ3, the V gene TRDV2; 13 bases are shared with TRDD3. The CDR3 is 22 amino acids. CDR1 and CDR2 from the germline V gene are GEAIGNYY and EKD. CDR3 bases: TGTGCCTGTGACACAGTACTGGGGGATACGCTACAAGGCTCCTGGGACACCCGGCAGATGTTTTTC. Amino acid sequence: CACDTVLGDTLQGSWDTRQMFF.